This T cell receptor (beta chain) appears in the sequencing data of a study of siplizumab effects on memory and regulatory T cells. The study's findings and limits: In the presence of siplizumab, alloreactive sequences traceable to unstimulated CD4+ memory cells were significantly reduced. Mappable alloreactive CD4+ clones averaged approximately 69% Treg-derived with siplizumab versus around 25% in controls. Naive T cells seemed more diverse than memory cells and seemed major alloresponse contributors.

Regarding this clone: The target antigen is unknown.

The CDR3 totals 14 residues. CDR1 and CDR2 (germline): LNHDA, SQIVND (reference sequence). Trimming pared 7 bases from V and 7 bases from J, leaving 16 bases between. Per individual sample, about 10^5 TCR templates were assayed. The table came from immunoSEQ multiplex PCR; TCRdb's copy has only in-frame clones and leaves some out. The sample has about 100,000 clones; 94% are singletons. The genes are TRBV19 and TRBJ1-4; D perhaps matches TRBD1 (6 bases). The source of this sequence is a human donor in good health. Sequencing used Tregs sorted from blood. CDR3 loop: CASTSRWDTEKLFF. The CDR3 DNA reads TGTGCCAGTACCTCGAGATGGGACACTGAAAAACTGTTTTTT.